The rows below give T cell receptor beta chains drawn from one sample of a study of patients and donors after allogeneic stem cell transplantation. One entry per CDR3 protein, called by TCRdb with MiXCR from the RT-PCR reads. The top ten clones hold 6% of a sample with roughly 880,000 distinct CDR3 sequences, about a sixth of them seen once. The sequenced material came from blood, either unsorted or a sorted T cell fraction (not recorded which). The receptor set was obtained from a human donor who was either an allogeneic HSCT recipient or a stem cell or donor lymphocyte infusion donor (not recorded which). It is not recorded whose cells these are; they may come from a transplant donor. Both conserved end residues are part of each CDR3. D genes are given only for firm matches. Expanded clones are given a class, and other clones once, few, many or no size at all.

D,J,length,size,V,DNA,CDR3
.,TRBJ1-2,14,few,TRBV5-6,TGTGCCAGCAGCTTGTTTCGGGAGGGCTATGGCTACACCTTC,CASSLFREGYGYTF
.,TRBJ1-5,14,few,TRBV7-9,TGTGCCAGCAGCTTAGCCAGGGCAGGTCAGCCCCAGCATTTT,CASSLARAGQPQHF
.,TRBJ2-3,15,few,TRBV18,TGTGCCAGCTCAAGCTCTCAAGCGGCCACAGATACGCAGTATTTT,CASSSSQAATDTQYF
.,TRBJ2-7,12,.,TRBV15,TGTGCCACCAGCAGAGTGGGCCACGAGCAGTACTTC,CATSRVGHEQYF
TRBD1,TRBJ1-2,14,.,TRBV10-3,TGTGCCATCAGAGAACAGGGGGCGTATCATGGCTACACCTTC,CAIREQGAYHGYTF
TRBD2,TRBJ2-7,16,few,TRBV12-3/TRBV12-4,TGTGCCAGCAGCCCCCCCAGCGGGAGAGGGTCCTACGAGCAGTACTTC,CASSPPSGRGSYEQYF
TRBD1,TRBJ2-3,16,.,TRBV7-9,TGTGCCAGCAGCCCAGGGACAGGGGGAAGTACAGATACGCAGTATTTT,CASSPGTGGSTDTQYF
TRBD2,TRBJ2-3,15,.,TRBV5-1,TGCGCCAGCAGCGGTGTAGCGGGAGCAACCTTTAGGCAGTATTTT,CASSGVAGATFRQYF
TRBD2,TRBJ2-1,15,.,TRBV5-1,TGCGCCAGCAGCTTGGATCTAGCGGGAGGGGATGAGCAGTTCTTC,CASSLDLAGGDEQFF
TRBD1,TRBJ1-1,13,few,TRBV29-1,TGCAGCGTTGTCGACAGGGGGGGGACTGAAGCTTTCTTT,CSVVDRGGTEAFF
TRBD1,TRBJ2-1,17,few,TRBV18,TGTGCCAGCTCACTTTCCGGGGACAGGGGTAGAGGCAATGAGCAGTTCTTC,CASSLSGDRGRGNEQFF
TRBD1,TRBJ1-1,14,.,TRBV24-1,TGTGCCACCAGTGACCCGGGACAGGGAGCTGAAGCTTTCTTT,CATSDPGQGAEAFF
.,TRBJ2-1,10,few,TRBV20-1,TGCAGTGCCAAGTATGGTGAGCAGTTCTTC,CSAKYGEQFF
TRBD2,TRBJ2-7,14,.,TRBV29-1,TGCAGCGTTGGTGGAGCGGGATTGATCGGCGAGCAGTACTTC,CSVGGAGLIGEQYF
.,TRBJ2-1,12,few,TRBV12-3/TRBV12-4,TGTGCCAGCAGTTTTTCGACAAATGAGCAGTTCTTC,CASSFSTNEQFF
TRBD2,TRBJ2-2,18,.,TRBV4-1,TGCGCCAGCAGTCTAGCCGGGACTAGCGGGCTTAACACCGGGGAGCTGTTTTTT,CASSLAGTSGLNTGELFF
.,TRBJ2-2,14,few,TRBV7-3,TGTGCCAGCAGCTTAACGAGGGGTAACGGGGAGCTGTTTTTT,CASSLTRGNGELFF
.,TRBJ1-1,15,many,TRBV12-3/TRBV12-4,TGTGCCAGCAGTTTAGAGTGGCAGGGCAGCACTGAAGCTTTCTTT,CASSLEWQGSTEAFF
.,TRBJ1-5,17,.,TRBV4-1,TGCGCCAGCAGCCAGAGGAAGACAGGTGTAAGCAATCAGCCCCAGCATTTT,CASSQRKTGVSNQPQHF
TRBD1,TRBJ2-7,14,few,TRBV6-1,TGTGCCAGCACCAGGGACAGTAACTCCTACGAGCAGTACTTC,CASTRDSNSYEQYF
TRBD1,TRBJ1-6,14,.,TRBV7-8,TGTGCCAGCAGCTCCGACAGGGGCCTTCTAACCCTCCACTTT,CASSSDRGLLTLHF
TRBD1,TRBJ1-2,14,few,TRBV30,TGTGCCTGGAGTCCTCCGACAGGGAGTTATGGCTACACCTTC,CAWSPPTGSYGYTF
.,TRBJ2-2,14,few,TRBV5-4,TGTGCCAGCAGCTTGGAGACCGTGACCGGGGAGCTGTTTTTT,CASSLETVTGELFF
TRBD1,TRBJ1-4,16,.,TRBV20-1,TGCAGTGCCCTGACAGGGGACCAGCCAACTAATGAAAAACTGTTTTTT,CSALTGDQPTNEKLFF
.,TRBJ1-1,14,few,TRBV5-6,TGTGCCAGCAGCCCTGGACAGCGATTCATAGAAGCTTTCTTT,CASSPGQRFIEAFF
.,TRBJ1-5,14,many,TRBV20-1,TGCAGTGCTAGCAAGGGGGGCCCTAATCAGCCCCAGCATTTT,CSASKGGPNQPQHF
TRBD1,TRBJ2-7,14,.,TRBV20-1,TGCAGTGCCGACCGGGACAGAGCATCCTACGAGCAGTACTTC,CSADRDRASYEQYF